This T cell receptor beta chain is from a study of blood T cell repertoires in COVID-19. The method was immunoSEQ multiplex PCR; TCRdb's version includes in-frame clones alone and lacks a portion of them. Seen here are about 250,000 clones, about 87% observed once, and the top ten hold approximately 1.6%. The length of the CDR3 is 16 residues. Germline values: CDR1 PRHDT, CDR2 FYEKMQ (reference sequence). V trimming: 6 bases; J trimming: 8 bases; junction bases outside the gene matches: 11. This receptor was taken from a woman in her forties or fifties who had recovered from COVID-19. The rearrangement links TRBV13 to TRBJ2-1; 12 bases map to TRBD2. Input material: PBMCs or T cells enriched from blood (not recorded which). The CDR3 region is CASRERASGRAYEQFF. CDR3 in DNA: TGTGCCAGCAGGGAGCGTGCTAGCGGGAGGGCCTATGAGCAGTTCTTC.